The present T cell receptor (beta chain) was sequenced within a study of cytomegalovirus exposure and HLA in healthy donors. Overall study results and limits: Analysis performed later found 16,951 TCR beta sequences associated with HLA alleles at 0.05 false discovery rate.

This clone occurred a few times. What it binds is unknown. Donors showed nominal health when sampled, although they likely had unrecorded immune exposures. The study ran its PCR with 60 Vbeta and 13 Jbeta primers. Produced via immunoSEQ multiplex PCR; TCRdb's table is partial and in-frame only. The sample has about 85,000 clones; roughly 70% are singletons. With 5 bases removed from V and 1 base from J, the gap between germline ends came to 6 bases. The CDR3 covers 11 residues. Germline-derived CDR1 and CDR2 are DFQATT and SNEGSKA (reference sequence). The genes are TRBV20-1 and TRBJ2-7, with D hard to call. This sequence was found in a man aged 25-40 years in good health and CMV-seronegative. Material: PBMCs. The CDR3 DNA sequence: TGCAGTGCTGAGATATCCTACGAGCAGTACTTC. Translated: CSAEISYEQYF.